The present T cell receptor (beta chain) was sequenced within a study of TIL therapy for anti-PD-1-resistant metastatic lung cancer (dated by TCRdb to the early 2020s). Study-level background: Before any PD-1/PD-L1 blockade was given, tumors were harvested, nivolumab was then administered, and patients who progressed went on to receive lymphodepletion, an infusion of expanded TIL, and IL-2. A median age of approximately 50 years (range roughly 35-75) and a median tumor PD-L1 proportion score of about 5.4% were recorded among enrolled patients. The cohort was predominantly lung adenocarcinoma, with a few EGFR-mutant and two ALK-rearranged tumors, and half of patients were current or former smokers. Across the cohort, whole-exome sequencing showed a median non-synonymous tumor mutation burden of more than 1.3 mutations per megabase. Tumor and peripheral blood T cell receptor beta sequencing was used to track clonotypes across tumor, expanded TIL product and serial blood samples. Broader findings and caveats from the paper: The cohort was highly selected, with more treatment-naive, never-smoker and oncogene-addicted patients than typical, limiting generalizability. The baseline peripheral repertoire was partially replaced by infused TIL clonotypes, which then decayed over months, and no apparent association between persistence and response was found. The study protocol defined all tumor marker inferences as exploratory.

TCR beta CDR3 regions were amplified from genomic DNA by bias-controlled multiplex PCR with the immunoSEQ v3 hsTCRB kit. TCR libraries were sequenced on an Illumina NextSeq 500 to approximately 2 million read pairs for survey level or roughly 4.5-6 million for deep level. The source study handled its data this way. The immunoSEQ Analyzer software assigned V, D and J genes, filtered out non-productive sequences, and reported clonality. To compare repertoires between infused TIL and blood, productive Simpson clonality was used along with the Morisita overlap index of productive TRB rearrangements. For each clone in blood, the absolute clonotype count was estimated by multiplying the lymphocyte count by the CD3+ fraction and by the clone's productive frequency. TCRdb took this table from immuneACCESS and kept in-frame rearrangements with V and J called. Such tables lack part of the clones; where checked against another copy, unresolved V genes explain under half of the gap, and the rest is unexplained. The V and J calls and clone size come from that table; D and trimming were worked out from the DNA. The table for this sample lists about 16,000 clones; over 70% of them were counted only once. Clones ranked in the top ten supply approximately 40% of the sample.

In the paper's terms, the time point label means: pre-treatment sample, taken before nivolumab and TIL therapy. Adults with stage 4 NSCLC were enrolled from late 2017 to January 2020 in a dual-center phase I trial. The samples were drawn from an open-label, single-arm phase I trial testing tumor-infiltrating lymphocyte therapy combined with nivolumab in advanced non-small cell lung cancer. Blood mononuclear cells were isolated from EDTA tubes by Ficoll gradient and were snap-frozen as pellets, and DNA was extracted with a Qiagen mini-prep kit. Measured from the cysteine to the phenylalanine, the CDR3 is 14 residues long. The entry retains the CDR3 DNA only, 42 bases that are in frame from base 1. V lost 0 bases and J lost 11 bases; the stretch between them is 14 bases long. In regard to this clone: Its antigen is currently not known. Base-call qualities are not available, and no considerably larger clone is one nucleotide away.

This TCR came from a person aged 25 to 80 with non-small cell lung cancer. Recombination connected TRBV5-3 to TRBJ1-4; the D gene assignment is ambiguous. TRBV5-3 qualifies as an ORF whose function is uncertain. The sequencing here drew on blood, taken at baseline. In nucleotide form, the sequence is TGTGCCAGAAGCTTGGGAGACGGTAGAAAGAAACTGTTTTTT. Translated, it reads CARSLGDGRKKLFF.